These 25 T cell receptor beta chains were sequenced from one sample in a study of CD8 T cells in Susac syndrome. Reverse transcription of roughly 0.5 to 1 ug RNA was performed with random hexamers. One entry per CDR3 protein, called by TCRdb with MiXCR from the immunoSEQ multiplex PCR reads. The table records about 130,000 distinct CDR3 sequences, approximately 93% of them present only once. Sequencing was done on a sample of CD8+ T cells from PBMCs. These receptors all stem from a human donor with multiple sclerosis.

V usage is TRBV20-1 and J usage is TRBJ2-7, with D possibly matching TRBD1 (5 bases). CDR3 length: 14 residues. V was clipped by 6 bases and J by 3 bases, with 18 bases between them. In germline, CDR1 is DFQATT, CDR2 SNEGSKA (reference sequence). Written as DNA, the CDR3 is TGCAGTGCAAAGCAACAGGCTTATTTCTACGAGCAGTACTTC. This sequence encodes CSAKQQAYFYEQYF.

The rearrangement joins TRBV2 to TRBJ2-6; weak D call: TRBD1 (6 bases). Germline CDR1 and CDR2: SNHLY and FYNNEI. V lost 6 bases to trimming and J lost 0 bases, with 9 bases between them. This CDR3 region has 15 residues. For the CDR3, the DNA is TGTGCCAGCAGAGAGACAGGCTCTGGGGCCAACGTCCTGACTTTC. It encodes CASRETGSGANVLTF.

The rearrangement joins TRBV7-9 to TRBJ1-1; 10 bases match TRBD1. From germline, CDR1 is SEHNR and CDR2 FQNEAQ (reference sequence). The V gene end was trimmed by 2 bases and the J gene end by 3 bases; junction bases not matched to a gene: 6. This CDR3 is built from 16 residues. CDR3 bases: TGTGCCAGCAGCTTACTTCTAGGACAGGGGGACACTGAAGCTTTCTTT. Translated, it gives CASSLLLGQGDTEAFF.

The chain has TRBV4-1 and TRBJ1-2; no definite D call. Trimming took 0 bases from V and 5 from J, leaving 7 bases between them. CDR1 is MGHRA and CDR2 is YSYEKL in the germline V gene. There are 13 residues in the CDR3. Here the CDR3 DNA reads TGCGCCAGCAGCCAAGAGAAGTCTTATGGCTACACCTTC. Protein sequence: CASSQEKSYGYTF.

The gene calls are TRBV2 and TRBJ2-2; 15 bases fit TRBD2. The CDR3 contains 17 residues. The V gene end was trimmed by 5 bases and the J gene end by 7 bases; junction bases not matched to a gene: 8. CDR1 and CDR2 (germline): SNHLY, FYNNEI. In DNA form, the CDR3 reads TGTGCCAGCAGTTCTAGGACTAGCGGGAGGGCTAACGGGGAGCTGTTTTTT. Translated: CASSSRTSGRANGELFF.

The J gene is TRBJ2-7, the V gene TRBV6-2 or TRBV6-3; 8 bases match TRBD2. The CDR3 runs to 14 residues. V shed 6 bases, J shed 0 bases, and the junction held 4 bases outside the gene matches. The germline V gene encodes CDR1 MNHEY and CDR2 SVGEGT. DNA for the CDR3: TGTGCCAGCAGACTAGCGGAGAGCTCCTACGAGCAGTACGTC. Its protein product is CASRLAESSYEQYV.

The V and J genes are TRBV5-1 and TRBJ2-1, with 7 positions matching TRBD2. Trimming cost V 7 bases and J 7 bases; bases outside gene matches: 11. This CDR3 contains 14 residues. CDR1 is SGHRS, CDR2 YFSETQ, per germline. This CDR3 is CASREAGSRNEQFF. DNA for the CDR3: TGCGCCAGCCGGGAAGCGGGATCGCGTAATGAGCAGTTCTTC.

V usage is TRBV6-1 and J usage is TRBJ2-1; 10 bases match TRBD2. Germline V lookup: CDR1 MNHNS, CDR2 SASEGT. V lost 6 bases and J lost 1; bases outside the gene matches: 6. This CDR3 has 16 residues. The CDR3 coding sequence is TGTGCCAGCAGCCTAGCGGGAGTCTCTTCCTACAATGAGCAGTTCTTC. Protein product: CASSLAGVSSYNEQFF.

The V call is TRBV4-2, the J call TRBJ2-1, with no clear D. V was pared by 0 bases and J by 2 bases, with 14 bases between. CDR3 length: 17 residues. Per the germline V gene, CDR1 is LGHNA and CDR2 is YNFKEQ. The CDR3 sequence is CASSQENSVSAYNEQFF. The CDR3 bases are TGTGCCAGCAGCCAAGAAAACTCCGTCAGCGCCTACAATGAGCAGTTCTTC.

The chain has TRBV23-1 and TRBJ2-7, with 12 bases lining up with TRBD1. TRBV23-1 is reported as an ORF; its role is uncertain. J lost 2 bases, V lost 2 bases, and 4 bases had no gene match. This CDR3 spans 16 amino acids. The CDR3 loop reads CASSQGRDRGPYEQYV. The CDR3 nucleotides read TGCGCCAGCAGTCAAGGCAGGGACAGGGGGCCCTACGAGCAGTACGTC.

The gene calls are TRBV12-3 or TRBV12-4 and TRBJ1-1; maybe TRBD1 (5 bases). The V and J ends lost 3 bases and 4 bases respectively, with 15 bases between them. CDR3 size: 15 residues. The CDR3 region is CASSFNPRASTEAFF. The CDR3 DNA follows: TGTGCCAGCAGTTTTAACCCCAGGGCGTCCACTGAAGCTTTCTTT.

The chain recombines TRBV7-9 with TRBJ2-7; 7 bases line up with TRBD1. The V segment lost 2 bases and the J segment 4 bases; nucleotides outside the gene matches: 8. Germline loops: CDR1 SEHNR, CDR2 FQNEAQ (reference sequence). This CDR3 is built from 15 residues. The CDR3 sequence: CASSLNAGGSYEQYV. The CDR3 DNA reads as TGTGCCAGCAGCTTAAATGCAGGGGGAAGTTACGAGCAGTACGTC.

A single count supports this clonotype. V and J are TRBV7-8 and TRBJ2-3, with D possibly matching TRBD2 (6 bases). V was pared by 1 base and J by 1 base, with 15 bases between. Germline assignment: CDR1 SGHVS and CDR2 FQNEAQ. This CDR3 spans 17 amino acids. The CDR3 DNA sequence: TGTGCCAGCAGCTTAGGTGGGACTCTAACCCGCACAGATACGCAGTATTTT. The encoded protein is CASSLGGTLTRTDTQYF.

The V and J genes are TRBV30 and TRBJ2-5, with 8 bases lining up with TRBD1. The ends lost 4 bases at V and 5 bases at J; junction bases unmatched: 6. Germline loops: CDR1 GTSNPN, CDR2 SVGIG (reference sequence). The CDR3 sequence is 13 residues long. Written as DNA, the CDR3 is TGTGCCTGGATCCGACAGGGGTTTGAGACCCAGTACTTC. Protein sequence: CAWIRQGFETQYF. The full variable domain, its missing parts supplied by reference TRBV30 and TRBJ2-5, is SQTIHQWPATLVQPVGSPLSLECTVEGTSNPNLYWYRQAAGRGLQLLFYSVGIGQISSEVPQNLSASRPQDRQFILSSKKLLLSDSGFYLCAWIRQGFETQYFGPGTRLLVL.

V usage is TRBV12-3 or TRBV12-4 and J usage is TRBJ2-2; tentatively, D is TRBD2 (6 bases). Trimming shortened V by 6 bases and J by 4 bases, and 18 bases separated the two germline ends. The CDR3 runs to 16 residues. Written as DNA, the CDR3 is TGTGCCAGCAGCCCTGGGCTAGCGTCGGTCACCGGGGAGCTGTTTTTT. Translated, it gives CASSPGLASVTGELFF.

This clonotype has just one count. The rearrangement uses TRBV5-6 and TRBJ2-1; 8 positions match TRBD1. V was clipped by 0 bases and J by 8 bases; unmatched bases: 1. CDR1 is SGHDT and CDR2 is YYEEEE in the germline V gene. The CDR3 is 13 amino acids. CDR3 region: CASSLGTGHEQFF. Written as DNA, the CDR3 is TGTGCCAGCAGCTTGGGGACAGGGCATGAGCAGTTCTTC.

This chain uses TRBV12-3 or TRBV12-4 with TRBJ1-5, with D possibly matching TRBD1 (5 bases). The CDR3 sequence is 15 residues long. The V end lost 2 bases, the J end lost 5 bases, and 13 bases lay between the germline ends. The CDR3 bases are TGTGCCAGCAGTTTACCGGGGGAATTGTATCAGCCCCAGCATTTT. It encodes CASSLPGELYQPQHF.

The chain employs TRBV12-5 and TRBJ1-5; TRBD1 matches 8 bases. V was clipped by 3 bases and J by 4 bases; unmatched bases: 14. CDR1 and CDR2 (germline): LGHNT, FRNRAP. CDR3 size: 18 residues. The CDR3 spells CASGFVLGQDEVNQPQHF. The CDR3 coding sequence is TGTGCTAGTGGTTTTGTTTTGGGACAGGATGAGGTGAATCAGCCCCAGCATTTT.

The chain employs TRBV20-1 and TRBJ2-5; D ambiguous. Germline CDR1 and CDR2: DFQATT and SNEGSKA (reference sequence). The CDR3 runs 14 residues. V was pared by 2 bases and J by 0 bases, with 10 bases between. The CDR3 is CSARISEYQETQYF. DNA of the CDR3: TGCAGTGCTAGAATCAGCGAGTACCAAGAGACCCAGTACTTC.

The chain carries TRBV4-2 and TRBJ2-7; D is ambiguous. CDR1 and CDR2 (germline): LGHNA, YNFKEQ. This CDR3 has 16 amino acids. The V end lost 0 bases, the J end lost 0 bases, and 12 bases lay between the germline ends. The DNA of the CDR3 is TGTGCCAGCAGCCAAGAATCGCGGCGTAGCTCCTACGAGCAGTACTTC. It codes for CASSQESRRSSYEQYF.

CDR3 DNA: TGTGCCTGGATGGGCAGGTACAATGAGCAGTTCTTC. Translated: CAWMGRYNEQFF. V usage is TRBV30 and J usage is TRBJ2-1; D uncertain. The CDR3 contains 12 residues. Trimming left V 4 bases short and J 4 bases short, with 8 bases between. Germline V lookup: CDR1 GTSNPN, CDR2 SVGIG (reference sequence). The complete variable domain, with remaining parts taken from reference TRBV30 and TRBJ2-1, reads SQTIHQWPATLVQPVGSPLSLECTVEGTSNPNLYWYRQAAGRGLQLLFYSVGIGQISSEVPQNLSASRPQDRQFILSSKKLLLSDSGFYLCAWMGRYNEQFFGPGTRLTVL.

J is TRBJ2-3 and V is TRBV3-1; D ambiguous. Looked up from germline, CDR1 is LGHDT and CDR2 is YNNKEL (reference sequence). This CDR3 is built from 14 residues. V dropped 1 base and J dropped 5 bases, with 10 bases sitting between them. The CDR3 DNA is TGTGCCAGCAGCCAAGCCGAAAGGAAAGATACGCAGTATTTT. Residues: CASSQAERKDTQYF.

This sequence joins TRBV4-1 and TRBJ2-2; D is perhaps TRBD1 or TRBD2 (5 bases each). V lost 1 base and J lost 4, with 13 bases in between. Germline V gene lookup returns CDR1 MGHRA and CDR2 YSYEKL. The CDR3 consists of 16 residues. The CDR3 bases are TGCGCCAGCAGCCAAGGGCCCGGGGCTTCCACCGGGGAGCTGTTTTTT. It specifies CASSQGPGASTGELFF.

The rearrangement joins TRBV29-1 to TRBJ2-5; tentative D call: TRBD2 (5 bases). The CDR3 is 13 residues long. Germline V gene data show CDR1 as SQVTM and CDR2 as ANQGSEA. The germline V and J ends were trimmed by 3 bases and 5 bases, with 13 bases remaining between them. The CDR3 here is CSVDRRPAETQYF. The CDR3 region has the DNA TGCAGCGTTGACAGGAGGCCCGCTGAGACCCAGTACTTC.

The chain carries TRBV27 and TRBJ2-7; 13 positions match TRBD2. CDR1 and CDR2 (germline): MNHEY, SMNVEV (reference sequence). The CDR3 is 17 residues long. V lost 5 bases, J lost 4 bases, and 11 bases stayed unmatched. The CDR3, as DNA: TGTGCCAGCAGTCCGCGAAAGACTAGCGGGAGGTATTACGAGCAGTACGTC. Protein sequence: CASSPRKTSGRYYEQYV.